These 26 T cell receptor beta chains were sequenced from one sample in a study of lung T cells in sarcoidosis with Löfgren's syndrome. TCRdb re-analysed the reads in MiXCR, keeping a single row per CDR3 protein. Of tens of thousands of distinct CDR3 sequences in the sample, around 21% are singletons; the top ten hold 2.3%. The sequenced sample was CD4+ T cells from PBMCs. These receptors originate from a human donor with sarcoidosis (Löfgren's syndrome or another form), or a control subject (not recorded which).

This clonotype was recorded many times. V usage is TRBV6-1 and J usage is TRBJ1-2, with 8 bases matching TRBD1. The CDR3 length is 13 residues. J lost 8 bases, V lost 5 bases, and 7 bases had no gene match. Germline V gene lookup returns CDR1 MNHNS and CDR2 SASEGT. This CDR3 reads CASSPQGAEGYTF. DNA for the CDR3: TGTGCCAGCAGTCCTCAGGGGGCGGAGGGCTACACCTTC.

The chain carries TRBV6-6 and TRBJ2-5; no definite D call. The CDR3 loop spans 16 amino acids. Germline V gives CDR1 MNHNY, CDR2 SVGAGI (reference sequence). The V and J ends lost 0 bases and 1 base respectively, with 12 bases between them. The CDR3 DNA follows: TGTGCCAGCAGTTACTCGACTTCAGATTTCCAAGAGACCCAGTACTTC. Its protein is CASSYSTSDFQETQYF.

The rearrangement joins TRBV7-9 to TRBJ2-1; the match to TRBD1 covers 8 bases. Germline assignment: CDR1 SEHNR and CDR2 FQNEAQ (reference sequence). This CDR3 spans 13 amino acids. Trimming cost V 5 bases and J 16 bases; bases outside gene matches: 13. Here the CDR3 DNA reads TGTGCCAGCAGCGTCACCCCGGGACAGGTGCAATTCTTC. The encoded protein is CASSVTPGQVQFF. Based on the CDR3 plus reference TRBV7-9 and TRBJ2-1, the full variable domain is DTGVSQNPRHKITKRGQNVTFRCDPISEHNRLYWYRQTLGQGPEFLTYFQNEAQLEKSRLLSDRFSAERPKGSFSTLEIQRTEQGDSAMYLCASSVTPGQVQFFGPGTRLTVL.

This clonotype was seen at least ten times. The chain links TRBV6-2 or TRBV6-3 to TRBJ2-7, with 9 bases fitting TRBD2. Losses at the gene ends were 4 bases for V and 4 bases for J; bases not matched to a gene: 11. The CDR3 contains 16 residues. The germline CDR1 and CDR2 sequences are MNHEY and SVGEGT. CDR3 nucleotide sequence: TGTGCCAGCAGTTCCTACACCGGGACTAGCTCGTACGAGCAGTACTTC. Protein sequence: CASSSYTGTSSYEQYF.

This clonotype came up many times. The V call is TRBV28, the J call TRBJ2-7; possible D gene TRBD2, 5 bases. The CDR3 totals 13 residues. V was trimmed by 2 bases and J by 6 bases, leaving 11 bases between them. The germline V gene has CDR1 MDHEN and CDR2 SYDVKM. DNA for the CDR3: TGTGCCAGCAGTTTAGTAGAGGGTGGCGAGCAGTACTTC. Translated, it gives CASSLVEGGEQYF.

This clonotype was found many times. The gene calls are TRBV28 and TRBJ1-4; no clear D gene. Trimming removed 6 bases from V and 7 bases from J, with 21 bases in between. This CDR3 comprises 16 residues. Germline loops: CDR1 MDHEN, CDR2 SYDVKM. The CDR3 DNA reads TGTGCCAGCAGGCCAAGCGGTGGCTCACGGGGTGAAAAACTGTTTTTT. It encodes CASRPSGGSRGEKLFF.

This clonotype was found many times. The chain links TRBV25-1 to TRBJ1-1; D remains ambiguous. The germline V gene has CDR1 MGHDK and CDR2 SYGVNS. The CDR3 is 13 amino acids. V lost 0 bases and J lost 7, with 9 bases in between. The CDR3 bases are TGTGCCAGCAGTGAATACCGTCAAGGTGAAGCTTTCTTT. Protein product: CASSEYRQGEAFF.

With regard to this clonotype: A much larger clone lies one base from this, so it may be a read error. The rearrangement uses TRBV20-1 and TRBJ1-6; D unclear. CDR3 length equals 13 residues. V was clipped by 8 bases and J by 1 base, with 9 bases between them. CDR1 is DFQATT and CDR2 is SNEGSKA in the germline V gene (reference sequence). The CDR3 DNA reads TGCAGTTGGGTACGGTCCTATAATTCACCCCTCCACTTT. Encoded protein: CSWVRSYNSPLHF.

This clonotype was found many times. The J gene is TRBJ1-4, the V gene TRBV28; D call uncertain. This CDR3 has 14 amino acids. V was shortened by 5 bases and J by 2 bases, with 9 bases between the two germline ends. The V gene's germline CDR1 is MDHEN and CDR2 SYDVKM. CDR3 in amino acids: CASSVTVTNEKLFF. CDR3 DNA: TGTGCCAGCAGTGTGACGGTGACTAATGAAAAACTGTTTTTT.

This clonotype was observed a few times. The gene calls are TRBV7-2 and TRBJ2-7; D is possibly TRBD2 (5 bases). Germline CDR1 reads SGHTA; CDR2 reads FQGNSA. The V and J ends lost 4 bases and 6 bases respectively, with 22 bases between them. The CDR3 is 16 amino acids. The CDR3 protein is CASSSINLFEEGEQYF. DNA of the CDR3: TGTGCCAGCAGCTCGATAAATCTCTTCGAAGAGGGCGAGCAGTACTTC.

The rearrangement joins TRBV7-9 to TRBJ2-1; a weak D match, TRBD1 (6 bases). The CDR3 contains 13 residues. Germline CDR1 is SEHNR and CDR2 is FQNEAQ (reference sequence). V was cut by 3 bases and J by 6 bases, with 9 bases left in between. CDR3 region: CASSFVQGNEQFF. CDR3 in DNA: TGTGCCAGCAGCTTTGTACAGGGCAATGAGCAGTTCTTC.

This clonotype was counted many times. The chain joins TRBV7-2 to TRBJ1-3; 7 bases agree with TRBD1. The CDR3 is 14 amino acids. V lost 5 bases to trimming and J lost 1 base; unmatched junction nucleotides: 2. Germline V lookup: CDR1 SGHTA, CDR2 FQGNSA. The CDR3 region is CASSPGGSGNTIYF. Here the CDR3 DNA reads TGTGCCAGCAGCCCAGGGGGTTCTGGAAACACCATATATTTT.

Many counts were recorded for this clonotype. The gene calls are TRBV18 and TRBJ2-1; D uncertain. Germline CDR1 is KGHSH and CDR2 is LQKENI. Deletions cut 5 bases from V and 5 bases from J, with 10 bases between. This CDR3 comprises 13 residues. Written as DNA, the CDR3 is TGTGCCAGCTCAAAGTGGAGTAACAATGAGCAGTTCTTC. This gives the protein CASSKWSNNEQFF.

This chain joins TRBV7-2 and TRBJ2-3; TRBD2 matches 8 bases. The V and J ends lost 0 bases and 6 bases, in that order; junction bases with no gene match: 11. Looked up from germline, CDR1 is SGHTA and CDR2 is FQGNSA. This CDR3 spans 17 amino acids. The CDR3 DNA reads TGTGCCAGCAGCTTAGCCGGGACTGGCGGGAGGTTGGATACGCAGTATTTT. Translation gives CASSLAGTGGRLDTQYF.

The table lists this clonotype with a few counts. The chain is built from TRBV5-1 and TRBJ2-1; D unresolved. The CDR3 sequence is 16 residues long. Looked up from germline, CDR1 is SGHRS and CDR2 is YFSETQ. V shed 3 bases and J shed 0 bases, with 13 bases lying between them. CDR3 nucleotide sequence: TGCGCCAGCAGCTCCCGTCCCCTCGACTCCTACAATGAGCAGTTCTTC. Amino acids: CASSSRPLDSYNEQFF. Full variable domain (remainder filled in from reference TRBV5-1 and TRBJ2-1): KAGVTQTPRYLIKTRGQQVTLSCSPISGHRSVSWYQQTPGQGLQFLFEYFSETQRNKGNFPGRFSGRQFSNSRSEMNVSTLELGDSALYLCASSSRPLDSYNEQFFGPGTRLTVL.

This clonotype was observed at least ten times. The rearrangement uses TRBV6-2 or TRBV6-3 and TRBJ1-6, with 9 bases identical to TRBD1. Germline trimming cut 6 bases from V and 7 bases from J; bases unmatched to any gene: 7. Germline assignment: CDR1 MNHEY and CDR2 SVGEGT. This CDR3 has 15 residues. CDR3 nucleotide sequence: TGTGCCAGCAGGGCGGGACAGGGTTGGAATTCACCCCTCCACTTT. It translates to CASRAGQGWNSPLHF.

There are many counts of this clonotype. The chain combines TRBV2 with TRBJ2-7; D is ambiguous. CDR1 and CDR2 from the germline V gene are SNHLY and FYNNEI. Trimming cost V 4 bases and J 6 bases, with 7 bases left between them. The CDR3 length is 11 residues. This chain's CDR3 is CASSARSEQYF. CDR3 sequence (DNA): TGTGCCAGCAGTGCAAGGAGCGAGCAGTACTTC. Full variable domain (remainder filled in from reference TRBV2 and TRBJ2-7): EPEVTQTPSHQVTQMGQEVILRCVPISNHLYFYWYRQILGQKVEFLVSFYNNEISEKSEIFDDQFSVERPDGSNFTLKIRSTKLEDSAMYFCASSARSEQYFGPGTRLTVT.

This clonotype was counted only a few times. This sequence joins TRBV18 and TRBJ2-7, with 7 bases that match TRBD1. This CDR3 has 15 amino acids. CDR1 and CDR2 from the germline V gene are KGHSH and LQKENI. The V gene end was trimmed by 3 bases and the J gene end by 0 bases; junction bases not matched to a gene: 5. CDR3 sequence: CASSPSSGGSYEQYF. The CDR3 bases are TGTGCCAGCTCACCGAGCTCAGGGGGCTCCTACGAGCAGTACTTC.

This rearrangement joins TRBV20-1 to TRBJ2-1; 14 bases agree with TRBD2. Germline loops: CDR1 DFQATT, CDR2 SNEGSKA (reference sequence). The CDR3 has 16 amino acids. The V gene end was trimmed by 3 bases and the J gene end by 10 bases; junction bases not matched to a gene: 11. This CDR3 reads CSARKGLAGALVEQFF. CDR3 DNA: TGCAGTGCTAGGAAGGGACTAGCGGGAGCCCTTGTCGAGCAGTTCTTC.

This clonotype is medium-sized within its sample. This chain connects TRBV12-3 or TRBV12-4 to TRBJ2-3; no reliable D call. The CDR3 loop spans 13 amino acids. V was pared by 2 bases and J by 1 base, with 4 bases between. CDR3 in amino acids: CASSLRGTDTQYF. The CDR3 bases are TGTGCCAGCAGTTTAAGGGGCACAGATACGCAGTATTTT.

The chain employs TRBV12-3 or TRBV12-4 and TRBJ1-3, with no clear D. The ends were cut back, 2 bases at V and 4 bases at J, with 12 bases in the middle. The CDR3 is 15 residues long. This chain's CDR3 is CASSLSGPGGNTIYF. CDR3 nucleotide sequence: TGTGCCAGCAGTTTATCCGGCCCGGGAGGAAACACCATATATTTT.

This clonotype was observed many times. The DNA of the CDR3 is TGTGCCAGCAGCCCTGGACTAGCGGGGTACCAGGGGACCCAGTACTTC. This encodes CASSPGLAGYQGTQYF. The V call is TRBV6-1, the J call TRBJ2-5; TRBD2 agrees at 12 bases. The CDR3 is 16 amino acids. Germline-derived CDR1 and CDR2 are MNHNS and SASEGT. V lost 6 bases to trimming and J lost 7 bases; unmatched junction nucleotides: 12.

Of note for this clonotype: A read error may be the cause here, since a much bigger clone is one base away. The chain employs TRBV6-2 or TRBV6-3 and TRBJ2-1; the match to TRBD2 covers 10 bases. Germline loops: CDR1 MNHEY, CDR2 SVGEGT. The CDR3 length is 20 residues. The CDR3 DNA follows: TGTGCCAGCAGTTATGGCGCGACTAGCGGGTTACCCAGCTCCTACAATGAGCGGTTCTTC. Its protein product is CASSYGATSGLPSSYNERFF.

This clonotype occurred many times. The J gene is TRBJ1-1, the V gene TRBV7-9; D is undetermined. The germline gives CDR1 SEHNR, CDR2 FQNEAQ (reference sequence). Trimming removed 1 base from V and 6 bases from J, with 12 bases in between. This CDR3 is built from 14 residues. CDR3 amino acids: CASSLEGTVAEAFF. In nucleotides, the CDR3 is TGTGCCAGCAGCTTAGAAGGAACGGTGGCTGAAGCTTTCTTT.

The chain is built from TRBV19 and TRBJ2-3; 8 positions match TRBD1. The CDR3 is 14 amino acids. Germline V gene data show CDR1 as LNHDA and CDR2 as SQIVND (reference sequence). With V trimmed by 5 bases and J by 2 bases, 3 bases remained unmatched. The CDR3 DNA reads TGTGCCAGTAGTGGACAGGGAAACACAGATACGCAGTATTTT. This encodes CASSGQGNTDTQYF.

The J gene is TRBJ2-5, the V gene TRBV28; tentatively, D is TRBD1 (5 bases). The V end was cut by 5 bases, the J end by 1 base, with 14 bases between. The CDR3 length is 15 residues. Germline V gene lookup returns CDR1 MDHEN and CDR2 SYDVKM. CDR3 residues: CASSHRLTVQETQYF. CDR3 nucleotide sequence: TGTGCCAGCAGTCACAGACTGACAGTCCAAGAGACCCAGTACTTC.